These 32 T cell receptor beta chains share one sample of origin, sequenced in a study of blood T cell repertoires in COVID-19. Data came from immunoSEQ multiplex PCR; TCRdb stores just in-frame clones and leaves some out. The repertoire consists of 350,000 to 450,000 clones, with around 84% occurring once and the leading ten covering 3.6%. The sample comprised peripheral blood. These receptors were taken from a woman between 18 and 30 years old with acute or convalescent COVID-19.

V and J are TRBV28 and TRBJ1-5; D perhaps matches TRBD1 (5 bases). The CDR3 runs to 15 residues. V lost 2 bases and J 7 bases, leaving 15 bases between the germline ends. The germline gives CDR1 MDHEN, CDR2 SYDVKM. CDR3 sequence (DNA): TGTGCCAGCAGTTTACGGACAAGTGTGGTACAGCCCCAGCATTTT. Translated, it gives CASSLRTSVVQPQHF.

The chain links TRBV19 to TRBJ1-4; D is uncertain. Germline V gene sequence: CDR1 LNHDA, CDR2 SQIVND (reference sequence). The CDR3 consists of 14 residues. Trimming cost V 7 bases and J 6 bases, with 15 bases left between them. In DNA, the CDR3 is TGTGCCAGTAAAGTTGGAGGTATCCATGAAAAACTGTTTTTT. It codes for CASKVGGIHEKLFF.

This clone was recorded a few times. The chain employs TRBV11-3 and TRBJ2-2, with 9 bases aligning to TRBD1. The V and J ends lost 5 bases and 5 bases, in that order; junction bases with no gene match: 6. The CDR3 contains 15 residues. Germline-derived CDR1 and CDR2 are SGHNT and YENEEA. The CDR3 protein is CASSADRGGTGELFF. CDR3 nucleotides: TGTGCCAGCAGCGCGGACAGGGGTGGAACCGGGGAGCTGTTTTTT.

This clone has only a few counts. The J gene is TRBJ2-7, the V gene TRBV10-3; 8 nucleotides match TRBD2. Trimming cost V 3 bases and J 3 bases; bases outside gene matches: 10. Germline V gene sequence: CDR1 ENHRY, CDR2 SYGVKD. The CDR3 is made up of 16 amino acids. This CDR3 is CAISEIGAGVGYEQYF. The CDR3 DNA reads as TGTGCCATCAGTGAAATAGGAGCGGGAGTCGGCTACGAGCAGTACTTC.

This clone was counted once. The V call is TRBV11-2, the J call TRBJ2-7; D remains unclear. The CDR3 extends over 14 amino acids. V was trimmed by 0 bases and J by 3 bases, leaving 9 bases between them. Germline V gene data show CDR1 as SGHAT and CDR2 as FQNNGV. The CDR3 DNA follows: TGTGCCAGCAGCTTAGAGCAGGTCTACTACGAGCAGTACTTC. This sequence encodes CASSLEQVYYEQYF. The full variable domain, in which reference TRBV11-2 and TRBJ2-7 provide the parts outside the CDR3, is EAGVAQSPRYKIIEKRQSVAFWCNPISGHATLYWYQQILGQGPKLLIQFQNNGVVDDSQLPKDRFSAERLKGVDSTLKIQPAKLEDSAVYLCASSLEQVYYEQYFGPGTRLTVT.

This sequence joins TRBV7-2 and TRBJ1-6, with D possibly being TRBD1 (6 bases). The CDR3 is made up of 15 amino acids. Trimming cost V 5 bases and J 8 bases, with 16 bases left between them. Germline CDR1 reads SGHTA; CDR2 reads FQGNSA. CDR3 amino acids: CASSLTGKRDSPLHF. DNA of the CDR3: TGTGCCAGCAGCCTAACAGGGAAAAGGGATTCACCCCTCCACTTT.

CDR3 loop: CASSQGPSSITDTQYF. CDR3 sequence (DNA): TGTGCCAGCAGCCAAGGCCCAAGCTCAATAACAGATACGCAGTATTTT. The V call is TRBV3-1 (or the pseudogene TRBV3-2), the J call TRBJ2-3; D gene ambiguous. V lost 1 base and J lost 3, with 14 bases in between. The CDR3 runs 16 residues. CDR1 and CDR2 from the germline V gene are LGHDT and YNNKEL (reference sequence).

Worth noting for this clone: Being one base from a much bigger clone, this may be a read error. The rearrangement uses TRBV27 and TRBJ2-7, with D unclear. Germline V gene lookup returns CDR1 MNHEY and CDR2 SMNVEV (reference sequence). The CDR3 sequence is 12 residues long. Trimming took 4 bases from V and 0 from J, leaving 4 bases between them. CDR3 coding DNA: TGTGCCAGCAGTTCCAGCTCCTACGAGCAGTACTTC. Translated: CASSSSSYEQYF.

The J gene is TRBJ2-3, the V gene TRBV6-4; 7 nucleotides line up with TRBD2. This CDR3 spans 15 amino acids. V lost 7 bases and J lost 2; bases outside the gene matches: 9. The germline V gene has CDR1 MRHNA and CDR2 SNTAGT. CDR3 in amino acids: CASNLGLVLTDTQYF. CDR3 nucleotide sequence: TGTGCCAGCAATTTAGGACTAGTCCTCACAGATACGCAGTATTTT.

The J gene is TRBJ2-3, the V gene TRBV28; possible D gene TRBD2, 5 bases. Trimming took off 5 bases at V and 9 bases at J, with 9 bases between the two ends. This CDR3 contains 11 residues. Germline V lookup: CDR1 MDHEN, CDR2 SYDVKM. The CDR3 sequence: CASSPTGTQYF. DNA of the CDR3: TGTGCCAGCAGTCCTACGGGAACGCAGTATTTT.

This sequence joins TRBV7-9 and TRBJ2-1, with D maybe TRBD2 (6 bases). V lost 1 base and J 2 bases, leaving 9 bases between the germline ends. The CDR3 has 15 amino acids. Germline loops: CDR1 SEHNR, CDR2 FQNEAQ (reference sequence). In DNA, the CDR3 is TGTGCCAGCAGCTTAGGGGCTAGCGCCTACAATGAGCAGTTCTTC. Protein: CASSLGASAYNEQFF. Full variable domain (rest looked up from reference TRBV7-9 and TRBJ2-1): DTGVSQNPRHKITKRGQNVTFRCDPISEHNRLYWYRQTLGQGPEFLTYFQNEAQLEKSRLLSDRFSAERPKGSFSTLEIQRTEQGDSAMYLCASSLGASAYNEQFFGPGTRLTVL.

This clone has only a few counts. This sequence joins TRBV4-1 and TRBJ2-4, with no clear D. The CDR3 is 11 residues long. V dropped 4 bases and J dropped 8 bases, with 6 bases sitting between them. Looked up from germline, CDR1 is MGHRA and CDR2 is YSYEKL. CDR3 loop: CASSPQDIQYF. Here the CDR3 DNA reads TGCGCCAGCAGCCCGCAGGACATTCAGTACTTC.

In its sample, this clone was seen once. The CDR3 bases are TGTGCCACCAGTGATTCGGGGGGGCTGACCTACGAGCAGTACTTC. It yields the protein CATSDSGGLTYEQYF. This chain uses TRBV24-1 with TRBJ2-7; 8 nucleotides agree with TRBD2. There are 15 residues in the CDR3. Looked up from germline, CDR1 is KGHDR and CDR2 is SFDVKD. J gave up 2 bases and V 2 bases, and 4 bases lay outside the gene matches.

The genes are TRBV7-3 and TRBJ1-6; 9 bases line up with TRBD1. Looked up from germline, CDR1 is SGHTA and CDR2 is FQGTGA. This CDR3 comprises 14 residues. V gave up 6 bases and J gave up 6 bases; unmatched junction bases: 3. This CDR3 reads CASSRDRANSPLHF. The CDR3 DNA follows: TGTGCCAGCAGTCGGGACAGGGCTAATTCACCCCTCCACTTT.

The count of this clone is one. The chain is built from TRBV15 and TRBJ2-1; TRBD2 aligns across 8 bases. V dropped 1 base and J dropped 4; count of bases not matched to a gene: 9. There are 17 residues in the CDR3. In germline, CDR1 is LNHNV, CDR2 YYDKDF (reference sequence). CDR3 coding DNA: TGTGCCACCAGCAGAGCCGGGGGTAGCGGGAATTACAATGAGCAGTTCTTC. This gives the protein CATSRAGGSGNYNEQFF.

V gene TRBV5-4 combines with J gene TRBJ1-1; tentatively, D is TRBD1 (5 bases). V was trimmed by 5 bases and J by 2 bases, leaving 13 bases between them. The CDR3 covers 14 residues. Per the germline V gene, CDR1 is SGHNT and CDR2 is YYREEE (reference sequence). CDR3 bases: TGTGCCAGCAGTCAGGGAGGATCTAACACTGAAGCTTTCTTT. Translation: CASSQGGSNTEAFF.

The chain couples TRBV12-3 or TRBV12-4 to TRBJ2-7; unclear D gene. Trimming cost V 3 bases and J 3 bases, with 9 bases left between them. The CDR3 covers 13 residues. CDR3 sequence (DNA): TGTGCCAGCAGTTTCGGTCAGCGCTACGAGCAGTACTTC. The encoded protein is CASSFGQRYEQYF.

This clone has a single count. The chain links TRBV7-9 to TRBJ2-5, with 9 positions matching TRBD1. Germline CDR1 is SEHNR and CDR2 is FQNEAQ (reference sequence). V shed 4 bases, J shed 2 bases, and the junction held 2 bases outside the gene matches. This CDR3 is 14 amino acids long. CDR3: CASSSGTGQETQYF. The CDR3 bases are TGTGCCAGCAGCTCCGGGACAGGGCAAGAGACCCAGTACTTC.

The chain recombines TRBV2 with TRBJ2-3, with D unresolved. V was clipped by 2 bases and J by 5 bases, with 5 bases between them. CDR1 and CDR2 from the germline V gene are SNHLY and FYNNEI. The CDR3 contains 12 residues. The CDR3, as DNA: TGTGCCAGCAGTGAATACGGAGATACGCAGTATTTT. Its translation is CASSEYGDTQYF.

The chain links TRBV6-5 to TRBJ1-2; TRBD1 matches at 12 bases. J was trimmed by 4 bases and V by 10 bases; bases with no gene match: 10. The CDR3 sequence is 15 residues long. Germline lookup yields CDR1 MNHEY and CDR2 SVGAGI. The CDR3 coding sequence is TGTGCCACCGACCTAGGGACAGGGGGCTCCTATGGCTACACCTTC. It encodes CATDLGTGGSYGYTF.

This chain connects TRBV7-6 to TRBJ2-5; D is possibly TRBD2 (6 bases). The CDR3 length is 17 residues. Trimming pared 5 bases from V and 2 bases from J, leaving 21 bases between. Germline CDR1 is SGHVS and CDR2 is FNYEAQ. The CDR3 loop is CASSARAPGLPQETQYF. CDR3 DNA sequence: TGTGCCAGCAGCGCCCGAGCTCCGGGACTCCCACAAGAGACCCAGTACTTC.

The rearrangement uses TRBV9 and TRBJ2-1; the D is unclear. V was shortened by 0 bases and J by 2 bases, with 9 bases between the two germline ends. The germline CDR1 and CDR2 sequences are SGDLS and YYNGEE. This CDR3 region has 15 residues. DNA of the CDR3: TGTGCCAGCAGCGTAGGTATGGAGACCTACAATGAGCAGTTCTTC. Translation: CASSVGMETYNEQFF. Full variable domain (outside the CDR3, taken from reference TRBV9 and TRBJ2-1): DSGVTQTPKHLITATGQRVTLRCSPRSGDLSVYWYQQSLDQGLQFLIQYYNGEERAKGNILERFSAQQFPDLHSELNLSSLELGDSALYFCASSVGMETYNEQFFGPGTRLTVL.

The CDR3 DNA reads as TGTGCCAGCAGTGAATTGAAGAGCGTGGAGAAAGAGACCCAGTACTTC. It yields the protein CASSELKSVEKETQYF. The chain joins TRBV25-1 to TRBJ2-5, with D hard to call. Trimming cost V 1 base and J 3 bases, with 15 bases left between them. The CDR3 contains 16 residues. Germline values: CDR1 MGHDK, CDR2 SYGVNS. The whole variable domain, filled in from reference TRBV25-1 and TRBJ2-5, reads EADIYQTPRYLVIGTGKKITLECSQTMGHDKMYWYQQDPGMELHLIHYSYGVNSTEKGDLSSESTVSRIRTEHFPLTLESARPSHTSQYLCASSELKSVEKETQYFGPGTRLLVL.

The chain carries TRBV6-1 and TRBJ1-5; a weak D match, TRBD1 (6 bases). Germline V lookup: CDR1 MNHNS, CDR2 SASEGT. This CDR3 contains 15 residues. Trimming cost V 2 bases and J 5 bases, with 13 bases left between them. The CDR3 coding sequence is TGTGCCAGCAGTGAACGGGTGGCAGGGGATCAGCCCCAGCATTTT. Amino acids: CASSERVAGDQPQHF.

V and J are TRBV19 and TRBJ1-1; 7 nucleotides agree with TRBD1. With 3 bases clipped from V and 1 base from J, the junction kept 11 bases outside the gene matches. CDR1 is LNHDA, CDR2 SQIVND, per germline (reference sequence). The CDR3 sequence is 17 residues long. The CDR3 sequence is CASSIIVAGGKNTEAFF. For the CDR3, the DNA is TGTGCCAGTAGTATTATAGTCGCAGGGGGTAAGAACACTGAAGCTTTCTTT.

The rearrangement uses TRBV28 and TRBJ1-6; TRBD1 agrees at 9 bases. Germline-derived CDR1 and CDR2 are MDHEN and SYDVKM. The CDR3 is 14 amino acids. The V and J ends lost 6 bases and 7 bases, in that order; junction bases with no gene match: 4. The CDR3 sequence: CASRTGTGNSPLHF. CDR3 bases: TGTGCCAGCAGGACCGGGACAGGGAATTCACCCCTCCACTTT.

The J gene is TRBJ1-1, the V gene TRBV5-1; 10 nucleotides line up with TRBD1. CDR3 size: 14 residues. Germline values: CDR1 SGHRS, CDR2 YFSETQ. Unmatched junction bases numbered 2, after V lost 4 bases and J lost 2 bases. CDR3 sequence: CASSGTGANTEAFF. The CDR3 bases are TGCGCCAGCAGCGGGACAGGGGCTAACACTGAAGCTTTCTTT.

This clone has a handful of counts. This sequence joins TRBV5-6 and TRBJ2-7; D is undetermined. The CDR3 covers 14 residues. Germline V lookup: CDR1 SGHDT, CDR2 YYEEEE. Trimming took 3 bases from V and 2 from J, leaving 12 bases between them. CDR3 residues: CASSSGGPAYEQYF. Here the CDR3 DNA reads TGTGCCAGCAGCTCGGGTGGCCCTGCCTACGAGCAGTACTTC.

DNA for the CDR3: TGTGCCACCAGCAGAGATTATTTGCGTACCCTCGATCCAGATACGCAGTATTTT. It codes for CATSRDYLRTLDPDTQYF. J is TRBJ2-3 and V is TRBV15; no clear D gene. The CDR3 spans 18 residues. The V end lost 0 bases, the J end lost 4 bases, and 20 bases lay between the germline ends. Per the germline V gene, CDR1 is LNHNV and CDR2 is YYDKDF (reference sequence).

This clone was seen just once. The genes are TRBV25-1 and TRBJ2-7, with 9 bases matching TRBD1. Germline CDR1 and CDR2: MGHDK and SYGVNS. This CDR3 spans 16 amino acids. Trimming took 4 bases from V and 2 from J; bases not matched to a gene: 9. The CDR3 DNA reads TGTGCCAGCAGTGCTGACAGGGGGAGGTTAACCTACGAGCAGTACTTC. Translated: CASSADRGRLTYEQYF.

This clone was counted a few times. CDR3 bases: TGCGCCAGCAGCTTGGCGACAGGGGGCAACGGGTACAATGAGCAGTTCTTC. Translating gives CASSLATGGNGYNEQFF. J is TRBJ2-1 and V is TRBV5-1, with 10 bases identical to TRBD1. This CDR3 has 17 residues. CDR1 is SGHRS, CDR2 YFSETQ, per germline. After removal of 0 bases from V and 4 bases from J, the junction contained 7 bases not matched to a gene.

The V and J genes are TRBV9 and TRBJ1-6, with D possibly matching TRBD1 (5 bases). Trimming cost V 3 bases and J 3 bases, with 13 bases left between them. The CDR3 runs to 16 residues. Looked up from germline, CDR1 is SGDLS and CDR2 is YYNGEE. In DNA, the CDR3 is TGTGCCAGCAGCGGAGATGGGGCGGACTATAATTCACCCCTCCACTTT. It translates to CASSGDGADYNSPLHF.